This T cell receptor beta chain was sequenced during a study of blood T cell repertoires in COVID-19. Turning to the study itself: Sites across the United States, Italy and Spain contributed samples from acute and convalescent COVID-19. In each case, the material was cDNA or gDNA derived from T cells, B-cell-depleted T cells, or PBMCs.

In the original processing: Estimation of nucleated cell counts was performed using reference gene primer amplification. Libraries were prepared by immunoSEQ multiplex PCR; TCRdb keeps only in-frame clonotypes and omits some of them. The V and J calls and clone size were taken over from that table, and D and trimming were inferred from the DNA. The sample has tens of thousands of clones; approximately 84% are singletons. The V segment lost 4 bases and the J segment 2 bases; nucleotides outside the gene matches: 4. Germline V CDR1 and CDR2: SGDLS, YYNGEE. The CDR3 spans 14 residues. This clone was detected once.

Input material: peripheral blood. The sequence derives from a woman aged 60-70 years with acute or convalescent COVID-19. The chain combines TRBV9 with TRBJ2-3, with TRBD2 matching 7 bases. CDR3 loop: CASSSGGFTDTQYF. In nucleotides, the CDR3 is TGTGCCAGCAGCTCGGGGGGATTCACAGATACGCAGTATTTT.